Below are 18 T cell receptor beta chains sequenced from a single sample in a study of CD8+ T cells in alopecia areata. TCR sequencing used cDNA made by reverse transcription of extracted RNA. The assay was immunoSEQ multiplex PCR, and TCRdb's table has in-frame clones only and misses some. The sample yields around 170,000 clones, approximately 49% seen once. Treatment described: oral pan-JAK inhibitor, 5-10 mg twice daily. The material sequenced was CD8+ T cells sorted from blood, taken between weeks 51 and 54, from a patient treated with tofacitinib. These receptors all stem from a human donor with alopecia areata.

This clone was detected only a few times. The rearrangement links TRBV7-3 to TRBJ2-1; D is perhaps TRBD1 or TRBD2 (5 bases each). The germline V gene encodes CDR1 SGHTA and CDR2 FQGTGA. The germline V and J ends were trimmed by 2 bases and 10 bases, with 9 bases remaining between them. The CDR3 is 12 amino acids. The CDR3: CASSLEGREQFF. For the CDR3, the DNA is TGTGCCAGCAGCTTAGAGGGGCGGGAGCAGTTCTTC.

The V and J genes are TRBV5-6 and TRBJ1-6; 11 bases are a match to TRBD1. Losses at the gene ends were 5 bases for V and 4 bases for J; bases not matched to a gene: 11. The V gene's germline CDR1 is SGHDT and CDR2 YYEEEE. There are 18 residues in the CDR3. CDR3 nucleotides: TGTGCCAGCAGTTCTGGACAGGGGGCGTTTGGATATAATTCACCCCTCCACTTT. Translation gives CASSSGQGAFGYNSPLHF.

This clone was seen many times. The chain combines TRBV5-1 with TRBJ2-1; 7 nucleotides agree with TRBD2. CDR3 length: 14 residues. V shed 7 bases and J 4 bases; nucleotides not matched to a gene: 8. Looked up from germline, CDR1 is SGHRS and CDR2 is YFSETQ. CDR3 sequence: CASGTSDGYNEQFF. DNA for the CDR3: TGCGCCAGCGGCACTAGCGACGGGTACAATGAGCAGTTCTTC.

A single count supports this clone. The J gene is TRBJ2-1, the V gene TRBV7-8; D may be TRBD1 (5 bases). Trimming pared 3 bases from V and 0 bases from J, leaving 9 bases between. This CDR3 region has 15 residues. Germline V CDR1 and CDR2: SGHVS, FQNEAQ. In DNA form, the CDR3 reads TGTGCCAGCAGCTTGAGTAGGGGCTCCTACAATGAGCAGTTCTTC. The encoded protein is CASSLSRGSYNEQFF.

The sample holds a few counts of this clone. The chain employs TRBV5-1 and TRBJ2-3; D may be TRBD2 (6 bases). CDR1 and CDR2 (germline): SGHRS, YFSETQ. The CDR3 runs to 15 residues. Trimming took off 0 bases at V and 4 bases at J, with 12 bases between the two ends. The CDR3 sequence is CASSLVGGVADTQYF. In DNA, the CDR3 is TGCGCCAGCAGCTTGGTTGGAGGGGTGGCAGATACGCAGTATTTT.

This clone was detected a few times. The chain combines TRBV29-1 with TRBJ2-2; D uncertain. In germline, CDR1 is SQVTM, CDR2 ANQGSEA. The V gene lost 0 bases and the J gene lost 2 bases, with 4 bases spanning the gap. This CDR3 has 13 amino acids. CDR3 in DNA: TGCAGCGTTGAAGAGTATAACACCGGGGAGCTGTTTTTT. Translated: CSVEEYNTGELFF.

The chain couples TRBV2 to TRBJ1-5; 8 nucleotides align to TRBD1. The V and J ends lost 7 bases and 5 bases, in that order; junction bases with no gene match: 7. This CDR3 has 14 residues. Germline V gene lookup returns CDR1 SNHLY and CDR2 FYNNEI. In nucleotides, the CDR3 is TGTGCCAGCACCCGAGGACAGGGATATCAGCCCCAGCATTTT. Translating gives CASTRGQGYQPQHF. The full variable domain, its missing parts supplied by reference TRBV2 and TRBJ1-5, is EPEVTQTPSHQVTQMGQEVILRCVPISNHLYFYWYRQILGQKVEFLVSFYNNEISEKSEIFDDQFSVERPDGSNFTLKIRSTKLEDSAMYFCASTRGQGYQPQHFGDGTRLSIL.

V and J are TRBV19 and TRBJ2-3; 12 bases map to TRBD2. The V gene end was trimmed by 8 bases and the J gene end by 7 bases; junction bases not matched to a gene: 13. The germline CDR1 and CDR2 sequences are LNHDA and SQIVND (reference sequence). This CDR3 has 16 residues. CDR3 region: CASSLLTSGGGNTQYF. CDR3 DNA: TGTGCCAGTTCCTTACTGACTAGCGGGGGCGGAAATACGCAGTATTTT.

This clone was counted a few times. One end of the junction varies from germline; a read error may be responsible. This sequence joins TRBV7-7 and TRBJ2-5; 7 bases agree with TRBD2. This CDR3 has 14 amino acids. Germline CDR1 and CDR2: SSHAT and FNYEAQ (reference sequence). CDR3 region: CASSLRGTQETQYF. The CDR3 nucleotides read TGTGCTAGCAGCTTGCGGGGGACCCAAGAGACCCAGTACTTC.

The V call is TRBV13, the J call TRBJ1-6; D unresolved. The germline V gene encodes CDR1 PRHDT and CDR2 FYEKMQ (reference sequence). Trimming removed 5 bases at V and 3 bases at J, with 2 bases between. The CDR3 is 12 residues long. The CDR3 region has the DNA TGTGCCAGCAGCGACTATAATTCACCCCTCCACTTT. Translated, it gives CASSDYNSPLHF.

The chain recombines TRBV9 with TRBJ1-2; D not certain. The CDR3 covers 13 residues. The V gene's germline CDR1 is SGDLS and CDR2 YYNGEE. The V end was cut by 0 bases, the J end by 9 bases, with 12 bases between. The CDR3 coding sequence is TGTGCCAGCAGCGTAGAAGGTGGGAGCCGCTACACCTTC. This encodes CASSVEGGSRYTF.

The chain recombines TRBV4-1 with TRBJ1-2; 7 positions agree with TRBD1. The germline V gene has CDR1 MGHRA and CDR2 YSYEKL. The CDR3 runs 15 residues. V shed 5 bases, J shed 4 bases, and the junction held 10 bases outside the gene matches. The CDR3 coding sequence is TGCGCCAGCAGCGATGGGAGAGGGGGCGGCTATGGCTACACCTTC. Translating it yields CASSDGRGGGYGYTF.

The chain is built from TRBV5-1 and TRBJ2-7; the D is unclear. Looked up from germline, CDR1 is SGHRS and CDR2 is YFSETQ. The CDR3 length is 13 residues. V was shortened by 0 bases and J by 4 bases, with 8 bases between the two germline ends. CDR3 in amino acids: CASSLASRYEQYF. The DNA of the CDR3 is TGCGCCAGCAGCTTGGCCTCCCGTTACGAGCAGTACTTC.

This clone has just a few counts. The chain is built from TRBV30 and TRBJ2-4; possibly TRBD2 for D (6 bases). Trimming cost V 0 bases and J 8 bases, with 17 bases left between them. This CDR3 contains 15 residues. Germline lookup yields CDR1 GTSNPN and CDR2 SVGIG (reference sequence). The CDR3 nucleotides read TGTGCCTGGAGTGTTGGTCAGGGAGGATTGGACATTCAGTACTTC. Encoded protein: CAWSVGQGGLDIQYF.

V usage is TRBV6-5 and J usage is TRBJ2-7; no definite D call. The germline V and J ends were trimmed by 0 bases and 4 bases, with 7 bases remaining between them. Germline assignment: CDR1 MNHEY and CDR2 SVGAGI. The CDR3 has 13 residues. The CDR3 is CASSYSFDYEQYF. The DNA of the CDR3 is TGTGCCAGCAGTTACTCGTTCGATTACGAGCAGTACTTC.

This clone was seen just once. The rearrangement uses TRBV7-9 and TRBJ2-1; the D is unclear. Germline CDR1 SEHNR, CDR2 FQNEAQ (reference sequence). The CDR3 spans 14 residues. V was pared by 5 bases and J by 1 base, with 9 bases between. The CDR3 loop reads CASSGLGSYNEQFF. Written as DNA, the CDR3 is TGTGCCAGCAGCGGCCTGGGATCCTACAATGAGCAGTTCTTC.

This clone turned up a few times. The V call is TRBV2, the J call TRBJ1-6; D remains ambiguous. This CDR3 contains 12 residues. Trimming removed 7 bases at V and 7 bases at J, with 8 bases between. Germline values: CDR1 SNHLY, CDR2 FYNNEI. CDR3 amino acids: CASNLGNSPLHF. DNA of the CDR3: TGTGCCAGCAATCTGGGAAATTCACCCCTCCACTTT.

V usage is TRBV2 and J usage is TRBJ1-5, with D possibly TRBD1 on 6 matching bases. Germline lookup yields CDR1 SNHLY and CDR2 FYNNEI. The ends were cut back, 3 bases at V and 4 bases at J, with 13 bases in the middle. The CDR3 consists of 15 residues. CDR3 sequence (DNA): TGTGCCAGCAGTGAGGTTCGGGGGCCAAATCAGCCCCAGCATTTT. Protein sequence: CASSEVRGPNQPQHF.